The 6 T cell receptor beta chains listed next were all sequenced from one sample in a study of molecular identifiers for immune sequencing clone quantification. TCRdb ran MiXCR on the PCR reads and lists one entry per CDR3 protein. Of about half a million distinct CDR3 sequences in the sample, around 23% were seen once. Source material: naive CD8+ T cells from blood, with Jurkat cell RNA spiked in. Regarding subset: FACS-sorted CD8+CD4-CCR7+CD45RA+ naive T cells. The source is a human donor in good health. Some libraries in this study had Jurkat cell RNA spiked in.

This clonotype occurred a few times. CDR3: CASSQDGTGISSYEQYF. The CDR3 DNA follows: TGCGCCAGCAGCCAAGACGGGACAGGAATTTCTTCCTACGAGCAGTACTTC. V is TRBV4-3 and J is TRBJ2-7; 8 nucleotides align to TRBD1. The CDR3 totals 17 residues. J was trimmed by 1 base and V by 0 bases; bases with no gene match: 8. Germline V gene sequence: CDR1 LGHNA, CDR2 YSLEER.

This clonotype turned up a few times. This sequence joins TRBV19 and TRBJ2-1; D might be TRBD2 (6 bases). Germline V CDR1 and CDR2: LNHDA, SQIVND (reference sequence). CDR3 size: 14 residues. The V end lost 7 bases, the J end lost 1 base, and 11 bases lay between the germline ends. This chain's CDR3 is CASTPGGSYNEQFF. The CDR3 DNA reads as TGTGCCAGTACCCCTGGGGGGTCCTACAATGAGCAGTTCTTC.

The V call is TRBV24-1, the J call TRBJ2-5; no firm D call. The germline V gene encodes CDR1 KGHDR and CDR2 SFDVKD. The CDR3 contains 13 residues. The V gene lost 7 bases and the J gene lost 1 base, with 9 bases spanning the gap. The CDR3 loop is CATREELQETQYF. The CDR3 bases are TGTGCCACCAGGGAAGAACTCCAAGAGACCCAGTACTTC.

This clonotype was observed once. The chain employs TRBV6-2 or TRBV6-3 and TRBJ2-3; perhaps TRBD2 as D (6 bases). V was pared by 8 bases and J by 0 bases, with 12 bases between. This CDR3 spans 14 amino acids. Germline V gene lookup returns CDR1 MNHEY and CDR2 SVGEGT. CDR3 coding DNA: TGTGCCAGCGAGGACTACCTCAGCACAGATACGCAGTATTTT. It translates to CASEDYLSTDTQYF.

Worth noting for this clonotype: At one end the junction does not follow the germline gene, possibly because of a read error. The genes are TRBV6-2 or TRBV6-3 and TRBJ2-2, with D maybe TRBD2 (6 bases). This CDR3 has 15 residues. Germline lookup yields CDR1 MNHEY and CDR2 SVGEGT. The CDR3 spells CASSLFRENTGELLF. The CDR3, as DNA: TGTGCCAGCAGTTTGTTTCGGGAGAACACCGGGGAGCTGCTTTTT.

A few counts support this clonotype. This chain uses TRBV27 with TRBJ2-7, with a possible D match to TRBD1 (7 bases). The CDR3 totals 14 residues. Trimming shortened V by 5 bases and J by 0 bases, and 11 bases separated the two germline ends. Germline V gene lookup returns CDR1 MNHEY and CDR2 SMNVEV (reference sequence). This chain's CDR3 is CASSPRGVSYEQYF. As DNA, the CDR3 is TGTGCCAGCAGTCCCAGGGGGGTCTCCTACGAGCAGTACTTC.